This T cell receptor (beta chain) was found in a study of CXCR3-negative and CXCR3-positive naive CD8 T cells (dated by TCRdb to between 2019 and 2020). In terms of the full investigation: In total, approximately 140 million TRB reads were obtained, or roughly 1.5 +/- 0.3 million reads per library. The TRBV-TRBJ cluster analysis covered naive subsets from about 5 donors and memory cells from 3 donors. Diversity and physicochemical repertoire analyses covered around 10 donors pooled from two independent experiments. What the authors observed across the whole study: Because surface CD5, which has been linked to self-reactivity in mice, was comparable between naive subsets, TCR interaction strength was also inferred from TRB CDR3 physicochemical properties. Both naive subsets had comparably high repertoire diversity, while memory CD8+ T cells had much lower repertoire diversity. Compared with CXCR3-negative naive cells, CXCR3-positive naive cells had TRB CDR3s with higher hydrophobicity (lower Kidera factor 4), lower energy, and higher strength and volume indices. Freshly isolated PBMCs were used for most assays because CXCR3 expression partially decreased after cryopreservation. Similar TRBV-TRBJ usage was shown by naive CXCR3-negative and CXCR3-positive cells from the same donor, whereas distinct patterns were shown by memory cells.

Sequencing used a NextSeq 550. The Human TCR Profiling Kit (MiLaboratory) was used to prepare UMI-labeled 5' RACE TRB cDNA libraries. cDNA synthesis used the entire amount of extracted RNA, and PCR amplification then used the entire amount of cDNA produced. Libraries were prepared in parallel with an identical number of PCR cycles. In the authors' own workflow: MIGEC and MiXCR extracted about 50,000 +/- 10,000 unique UMI-labeled TRB cDNA molecules per library, requiring at least two reads per UMI. On average, roughly 40,000 +/- 10,000 functional in-frame TRB CDR3 nucleotide clonotypes lacking stop codons were found per library. After downsampling to 5000 UMI-labeled TRB molecules per sample, diversity metrics, including normalized Shannon-Wiener and Chao1, were computed in VDJtools. Clonotype-size-weighted physicochemical properties of the central five CDR3 residues (interaction energy, strength, volume and Kidera factor 4) were computed in VDJtools. With the reads reprocessed by TCRdb, a single entry stands for each CDR3 protein sequence and no DNA is reported. The V and J calls, along with clone size, are taken from TCRdb and not from the paper's own processing. Per the sample table, the count is about 120,000 distinct CDR3 sequences. The top ten constitute approximately 0.3% of the sample.

For each CD8+ T cell subset, flow sorting was done in triplicate, and roughly 310,000 cells per subset went directly into RLT lysis buffer. To exclude memory contaminants, naive CD8+ T cells were stringently defined as CD45RO-CCR7+CD27+CD95-. Peripheral blood mononuclear cells were isolated from buffy coats using standard density gradient centrifugation. A FACSAria III was used to flow-sort naive CD8+ T cells into CXCR3-negative and CXCR3-positive populations. Total RNA was extracted from sorted cells using an RNeasy Mini Kit. The CDR3 numbers 20 residues from cysteine through phenylalanine. No DNA has been recorded. Based on the germline V gene (reference sequence), the CDR1 and CDR2 sequences are LNHNV and YYDKDF. On this clonotype: The antigen this receptor binds is unknown.

The specimen sequenced was naive CXCR3- CD8+ T cells from blood. Read against the paper, the sample's cell subset or site label means: CD45RO-CCR7+CD27+CD95- naive CD8+ T cells lacking CXCR3 (TNR3-). This clonotype was obtained from a human donor in good health. Some clones in this sample may be carry-over from other donors' samples. The sequence joins TRBV15 to TRBJ2-3; the D gene TCRdb calls, TRBD2, cannot be checked with no DNA. CDR3 protein: CATSRVPGLAGEASTDTQYF. The full variable domain, with segments outside the CDR3 supplied by the reference TRBV15 and TRBJ2-3 proteins, appears as DAMVIQNPRYQVTQFGKPVTLSCSQTLNHNVMYWYQQKSSQAPKLLFHYYDKDFNNEADTPDNFQSRRPNTSFCFLDIRSPGLGDTAMYLCATSRVPGLAGEASTDTQYFGPGTRLTVL.